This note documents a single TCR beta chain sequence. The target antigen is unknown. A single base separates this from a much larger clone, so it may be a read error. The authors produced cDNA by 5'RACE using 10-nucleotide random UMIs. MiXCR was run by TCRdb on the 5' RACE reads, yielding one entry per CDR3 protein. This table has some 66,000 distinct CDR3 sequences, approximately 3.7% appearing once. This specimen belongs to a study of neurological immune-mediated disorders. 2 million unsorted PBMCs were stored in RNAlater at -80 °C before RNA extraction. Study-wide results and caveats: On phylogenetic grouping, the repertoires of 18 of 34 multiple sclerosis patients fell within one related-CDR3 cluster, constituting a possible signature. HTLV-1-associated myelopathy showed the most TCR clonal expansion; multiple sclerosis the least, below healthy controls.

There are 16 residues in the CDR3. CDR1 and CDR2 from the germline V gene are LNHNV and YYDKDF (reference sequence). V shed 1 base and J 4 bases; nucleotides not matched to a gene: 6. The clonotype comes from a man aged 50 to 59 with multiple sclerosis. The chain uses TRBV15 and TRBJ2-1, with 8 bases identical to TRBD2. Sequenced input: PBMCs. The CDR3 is CATSRGGTRGYNEQFF. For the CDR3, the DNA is TGTGCCACCAGCAGAGGGGGGACTAGAGGATACAATGAGCAGTTCTTC.